This TCR beta chain came from a study of pediatric ulcerative colitis. Study-wide results and limits: Substantially fewer templates came from two patients' blood samples.

The method was immunoSEQ multiplex PCR; TCRdb's version includes in-frame clones alone and lacks a portion of them. The repertoire holds about 64,000 clones, with about three quarters as singletons. This clone was observed a few times. What it binds is unknown. V trimming: 9 bases; J trimming: 8 bases; junction bases outside the gene matches: 9. Germline V gene lookup returns CDR1 MNHEY and CDR2 SMNVEV (reference sequence). The CDR3 has 13 amino acids. The specimen sequenced was blood. This clonotype was sampled from a boy aged 5 to 17 with moderate ulcerative colitis. J is TRBJ2-4 and V is TRBV27; 8 bases are a match to TRBD2. CDR3 region: CASGVAGQDIQYF. DNA of the CDR3: TGTGCCAGTGGGGTAGCGGGACAAGACATTCAGTACTTC.